A selection of T cell receptor beta chains follows, all from one sample in a study of control samples from healthy donors and cancer patients. TCRdb keeps only in-frame clones here, not all; method: immunoSEQ multiplex PCR. Of over 100,000 clones in the sample, about 89% were seen once. Sequenced sample: blood. The receptors were gathered from a woman in her fifties or sixties in good health. The CDR3 runs from the conserved cysteine through the conserved F or W. Fields, in order: D gene, clone size, V gene, J gene, CDR3 protein, CDR3 DNA. A D gene is named only where the DNA matches it firmly. Not all rows give a size; the values are once, few, many and, for expanded clones, a class.

>.|.|TRBV12-3/TRBV12-4|TRBJ1-2
CASSQGRYGYTF
TGTGCCAGCTCTCAGGGGAGGTATGGCTACACCTTC
>TRBD1|.|TRBV7-3|TRBJ2-3
CASSLNRGGRDTQYF
TGTGCCAGCAGCTTAAACAGGGGCGGAAGAGATACGCAGTATTTT
>.|.|TRBV5-6|TRBJ1-4
CASSLLMANEKLFF
TGTGCCAGCAGCTTGTTGATGGCTAATGAAAAACTGTTTTTT
>TRBD1|.|TRBV7-2|TRBJ1-4
CASSLGRRGPGEKLFF
TGTGCCAGCAGCTTAGGGCGTAGGGGGCCCGGGGAAAAACTGTTTTTT
>.|.|TRBV24-1|TRBJ2-1
CATSEGGRAHNEQFF
TGTGCCACCAGTGAGGGGGGGCGGGCTCACAATGAGCAGTTCTTC
>TRBD2|.|TRBV24-1|TRBJ2-3
CATSGRRTAGGPPDTQYF
TGTGCCACCAGTGGTCGGCGCACAGCGGGAGGGCCCCCAGATACGCAGTATTTT
>TRBD2|few|TRBV10-1|TRBJ2-5
CASSEASSGAGETQYF
TGCGCCAGCAGTGAGGCCTCTAGCGGGGCGGGGGAGACCCAGTACTTC
>.|.|TRBV18|TRBJ2-3
CASSPTYSTDTQYF
TGTGCCAGCTCACCCACGTACAGCACAGATACGCAGTATTTT
>.|.|TRBV4-3|TRBJ2-3
CASSQEGRGASTDTQYF
TGCGCCAGCAGCCAAGAGGGAAGAGGGGCGAGCACAGATACGCAGTATTTT
>.|.|TRBV7-2|TRBJ1-6
CASSSQAGGSPLHF
TGTGCCAGCAGCTCACAGGCGGGAGGTTCACCCCTCCACTTT
>.|few|TRBV19|TRBJ1-5
CASSIRRGNQPQHF
TGTGCCAGTAGTATCAGAAGAGGGAATCAGCCCCAGCATTTT
>.|.|TRBV9|TRBJ1-1
CASSVEGINTEAFF
TGTGCCAGCAGCGTTGAGGGAATAAACACTGAAGCTTTCTTT
>.|once|TRBV7-2|TRBJ2-2
CASSEWTANTGELFF
TGTGCCAGCAGCGAGTGGACAGCGAACACCGGGGAGCTGTTTTTT
>.|.|TRBV30|TRBJ1-1
CAWSGDVYTEAFF
TGTGCCTGGTCCGGGGACGTTTACACTGAAGCTTTCTTT
>.|.|TRBV4-1|TRBJ1-5
CASSPTQVGASGNQPQHF
TGCGCCAGCAGCCCAACCCAAGTCGGGGCTTCGGGCAATCAGCCCCAGCATTTT
>.|.|TRBV27|TRBJ1-5
CASSREGPGQPQHF
TGTGCCAGCAGTCGCGAAGGGCCGGGTCAGCCCCAGCATTTT
>.|few|TRBV6-6|TRBJ1-1
CASSSNTEAFF
TGTGCCAGCAGTTCTAACACTGAAGCTTTCTTT
>TRBD2|once|TRBV11-3|TRBJ2-5
CASSGRTGAGGLRETQYF
TGTGCCAGCAGCGGAAGAACAGGAGCGGGGGGCCTCCGGGAGACCCAGTACTTC